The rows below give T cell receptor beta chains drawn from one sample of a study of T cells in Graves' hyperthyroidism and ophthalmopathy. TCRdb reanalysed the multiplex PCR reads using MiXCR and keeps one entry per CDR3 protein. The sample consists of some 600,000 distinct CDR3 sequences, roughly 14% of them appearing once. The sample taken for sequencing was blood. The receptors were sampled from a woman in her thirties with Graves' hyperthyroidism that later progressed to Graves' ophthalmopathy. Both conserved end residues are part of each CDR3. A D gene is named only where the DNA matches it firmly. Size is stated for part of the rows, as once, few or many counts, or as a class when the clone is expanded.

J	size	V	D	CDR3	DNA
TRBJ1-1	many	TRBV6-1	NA	CASSEGVGGLGTEAFF	TGTGCCAGCAGTGAGGGGGTGGGGGGGCTCGGCACTGAAGCTTTCTTT
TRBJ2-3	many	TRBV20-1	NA	CSAPLWGEAPDTQYF	TGCAGTGCTCCACTCTGGGGGGAAGCACCAGATACGCAGTATTTT
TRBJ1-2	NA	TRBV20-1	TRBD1	CSAPRPATGEDYGYTF	TGCAGTGCCCCCCGACCCGCGACAGGGGAGGACTATGGCTACACCTTC
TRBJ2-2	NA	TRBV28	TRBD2	CASSPQREAGTGELFF	TGTGCCAGCAGTCCACAGCGGGAGGCCGGCACCGGGGAGCTGTTTTTT
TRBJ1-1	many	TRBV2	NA	CARSTGGTEAFF	TGTGCCAGGTCAACAGGCGGAACTGAAGCTTTCTTT
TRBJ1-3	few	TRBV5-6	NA	CASSSGGPFSGNTIYF	TGTGCCAGCAGCTCGGGCGGGCCATTCTCTGGAAACACCATATATTTT
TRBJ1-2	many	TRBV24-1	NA	CATSDLHSGYGYTF	TGTGCCACCAGTGATTTGCATTCGGGGTACGGCTACACCTTC
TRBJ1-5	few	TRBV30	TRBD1	CAWSDLGQGLSQPQHF	TGTGCCTGGAGTGACCTAGGACAGGGGCTCTCTCAGCCCCAGCATTTT
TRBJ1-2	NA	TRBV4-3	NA	CASSQDWGTISNYGYTF	TGCGCCAGCAGCCAAGATTGGGGCACCATCTCTAACTATGGCTACACCTTC
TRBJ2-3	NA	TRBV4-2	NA	CASSPLGMRSTQYF	TGTGCCAGCAGCCCCCTTGGGATGCGGTCTACGCAGTATTTT
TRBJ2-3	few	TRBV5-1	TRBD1	CASSSGTGASTDTQYF	TGCGCCAGCAGCTCCGGGACAGGAGCTAGCACAGATACGCAGTATTTT
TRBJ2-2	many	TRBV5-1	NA	CASSPGQGYTGELFF	TGCGCCAGCAGCCCGGGGCAGGGGTACACCGGGGAGCTGTTTTTT
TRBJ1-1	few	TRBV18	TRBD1	CANSPRGLNTEAFF	TGTGCCAACTCACCTAGGGGGCTGAACACTGAAGCTTTCTTT
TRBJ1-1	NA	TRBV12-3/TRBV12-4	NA	CASKYGNAEAFF	TGTGCCAGCAAATACGGCAACGCTGAAGCTTTCTTT
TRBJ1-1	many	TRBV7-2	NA	CASSLGQADTEAFF	TGTGCCAGCAGCTTAGGACAAGCAGACACTGAAGCTTTCTTT
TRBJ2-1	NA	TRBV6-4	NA	CASSDSTRDSYNEQFF	TGTGCCAGCAGTGACTCGACTAGGGACTCCTACAATGAGCAGTTCTTC
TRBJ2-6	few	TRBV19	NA	CASNEVGGLSGANVLTF	TGTGCCAGCAATGAAGTGGGGGGGCTCTCTGGGGCCAACGTCCTGACTTTC
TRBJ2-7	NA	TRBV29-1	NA	CSVPGQEGYEQYF	TGCAGCGTCCCCGGACAGGAGGGATACGAGCAGTACTTC
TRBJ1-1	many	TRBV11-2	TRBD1	CASSPEDRDRLNTEAFF	TGTGCCAGCAGCCCCGAAGATAGGGACAGGTTGAACACTGAAGCTTTCTTT
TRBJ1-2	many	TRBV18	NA	CASSEKPVGGYTF	TGTGCCAGCTCAGAAAAGCCCGTAGGTGGCTACACCTTC
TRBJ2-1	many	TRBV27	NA	CASSPILRGMGGEQFF	TGTGCCAGCAGTCCCATCCTCCGCGGGATGGGGGGTGAGCAGTTCTTC
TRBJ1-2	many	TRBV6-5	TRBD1	CASSYSSGGIPYGYTF	TGTGCCAGCAGTTACTCGTCAGGGGGGATACCCTATGGCTACACCTTC
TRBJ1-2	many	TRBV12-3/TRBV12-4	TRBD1	CASNTGGNYGYTF	TGTGCCAGCAATACAGGGGGAAACTATGGCTACACCTTC
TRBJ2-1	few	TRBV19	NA	CASSMSSGYNEQFF	TGTGCCAGTAGTATGAGTAGCGGCTACAATGAGCAGTTCTTC
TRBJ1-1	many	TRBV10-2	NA	CASNVGGNTEAFF	TGCGCCAGCAACGTAGGGGGGAACACTGAAGCTTTCTTT
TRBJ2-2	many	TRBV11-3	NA	CASSLEVPRGSWAGELFF	TGTGCCAGCAGCTTAGAAGTCCCCCGAGGGAGTTGGGCCGGGGAGCTGTTTTTT
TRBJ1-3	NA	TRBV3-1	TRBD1	CASSPDDRGLYGNTIYF	TGTGCCAGCAGCCCAGACGACAGGGGGCTTTATGGAAACACCATATATTTT
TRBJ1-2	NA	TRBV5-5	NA	CASSFGTAGNGYTF	TGTGCCAGCAGCTTTGGGACCGCGGGGAACGGCTACACCTTC
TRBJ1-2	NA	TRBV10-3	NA	CAISVMEGGYGYTF	TGTGCCATCAGTGTCATGGAGGGGGGCTATGGCTACACCTTC
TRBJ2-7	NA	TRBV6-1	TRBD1	CASRKLGGIYEQYF	TGTGCCAGCAGGAAATTAGGGGGCATCTACGAGCAGTACTTC
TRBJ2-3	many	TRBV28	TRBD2	CASNQWELAGGHTDTQYF	TGTGCCAGCAACCAATGGGAACTAGCGGGAGGCCACACAGATACGCAGTATTTT
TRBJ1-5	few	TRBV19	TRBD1	CASSMTGQHNQPQHF	TGTGCCAGTAGTATGACGGGACAGCATAATCAGCCCCAGCATTTT
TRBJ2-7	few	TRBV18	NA	CASSASDYGDSYEQYF	TGTGCCAGCTCAGCCTCTGACTACGGTGATTCCTACGAGCAGTACTTC
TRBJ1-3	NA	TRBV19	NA	CASNSGGRLSGNTIYF	TGTGCCAGTAATTCCGGCGGCAGACTCTCTGGAAACACCATATATTTT
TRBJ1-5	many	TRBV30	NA	CAWSRGQGEGQPQHF	TGTGCCTGGAGCCGGGGGCAGGGCGAGGGTCAGCCCCAGCATTTT
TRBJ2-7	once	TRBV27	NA	CASSPWASGNYEQCF	NA
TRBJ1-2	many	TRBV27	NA	CASSLSGGKGYTF	TGTGCCAGCAGTTTATCGGGAGGGAAAGGCTACACCTTC
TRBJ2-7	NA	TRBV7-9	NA	CASSLDPSYEQYF	TGTGCCAGCAGCTTAGATCCCAGCTACGAGCAGTACTTC
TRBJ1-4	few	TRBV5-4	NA	CASSSAGPSNEKLFF	TGTGCCAGCAGCTCCGCCGGACCTTCTAATGAAAAACTGTTTTTT
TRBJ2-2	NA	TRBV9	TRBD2	CASNWGLAVNTGELFF	TGTGCCAGCAACTGGGGACTAGCGGTTAACACCGGGGAGCTGTTTTTT
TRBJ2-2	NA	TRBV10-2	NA	CASSTITGELFF	TGCGCCAGCAGTACGATCACCGGGGAGCTGTTTTTT
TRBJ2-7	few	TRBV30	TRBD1	CAWNRGQGFYEQYF	TGTGCCTGGAACCGGGGACAGGGGTTTTACGAGCAGTACTTC
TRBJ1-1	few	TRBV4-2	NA	CASSQVGGGGNTEAFF	TGTGCCAGCAGCCAAGTTGGGGGTGGGGGTAACACTGAAGCTTTCTTT
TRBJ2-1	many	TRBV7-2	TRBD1	CASSLYQGAGLNEQFF	TGTGCCAGCAGCTTATATCAGGGGGCAGGGTTGAATGAGCAGTTCTTC
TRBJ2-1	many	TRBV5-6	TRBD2	CASSLRGLAGGDEQFF	TGTGCCAGCAGCTTGCGGGGACTAGCGGGAGGTGATGAGCAGTTCTTC
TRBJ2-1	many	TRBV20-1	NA	CSARVSGGNNEQFF	TGCAGTGCTAGAGTCTCTGGCGGGAACAATGAGCAGTTCTTC
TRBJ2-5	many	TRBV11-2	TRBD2	CASVLAGGKTQYF	TGTGCCAGCGTACTAGCGGGAGGGAAGACCCAGTACTTC
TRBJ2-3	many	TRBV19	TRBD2	CASSIVTGGDTQYF	TGTGCCAGTAGTATAGTTACGGGAGGAGATACGCAGTATTTT
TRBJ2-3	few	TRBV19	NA	CASWDSTTDTQYF	TGTGCCAGTTGGGACTCCACCACAGATACGCAGTATTTT
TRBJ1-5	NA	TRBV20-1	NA	CSARQTSSNQPQHF	TGCAGTGCTAGACAAACCTCTAGCAATCAGCCCCAGCATTTT
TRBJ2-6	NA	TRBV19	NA	CASRTGSGANVLTF	TGTGCCAGTAGGACGGGCTCTGGGGCCAACGTCCTGACTTTC